The 17 T cell receptor beta chains below all came from one sample that was sequenced in a study of blood T cell repertoires in COVID-19 (dated by TCRdb to 2020 to 2022). Library prep was done by the immunoSEQ multiplex PCR assay. Held by TCRdb, this immuneACCESS table contains in-frame sequences only and omits some clones. Under half of the omission traces to an unresolved V gene where checked; the cause of the rest is unknown. The sample profile shows about 100,000 clones; 85% of them were found once. In total, the top ten clones hold about an eighth of the sample. Material: peripheral blood. These receptor sequences come from a man aged 50-60 years with active or convalescent COVID-19.

V and J are TRBV5-1 and TRBJ2-1; TRBD2 might be the D (5 bases). Trimming removed 2 bases at V and 5 bases at J, with 11 bases between. The CDR3 contains 14 residues. Per germline, CDR1 SGHRS and CDR2 YFSETQ. CDR3 residues: CASSFGLDHNEQFF. CDR3 in DNA: TGCGCCAGCAGCTTCGGACTGGACCACAATGAGCAGTTCTTC.

The V and J genes are TRBV2 and TRBJ2-4, with TRBD1 matching over 8 bases. V was clipped by 6 bases and J by 3 bases; unmatched bases: 7. Germline V gene data show CDR1 as SNHLY and CDR2 as FYNNEI. CDR3 size: 15 residues. The CDR3, as DNA: TGTGCCAGCAGCGACAGGGGCCCAAGCAAAAACATTCAGTACTTC. Residues: CASSDRGPSKNIQYF. The full variable domain, rest sourced from reference TRBV2 and TRBJ2-4, is EPEVTQTPSHQVTQMGQEVILRCVPISNHLYFYWYRQILGQKVEFLVSFYNNEISEKSEIFDDQFSVERPDGSNFTLKIRSTKLEDSAMYFCASSDRGPSKNIQYFGAGTRLSVL.

The rearrangement uses TRBV4-1 and TRBJ2-3; 8 bases align to TRBD1. V lost 1 base, J lost 2 bases, and 2 bases stayed unmatched. The CDR3 consists of 15 residues. Germline CDR1 MGHRA, CDR2 YSYEKL. The CDR3 reads CASSQGDRTTDTQYF. The CDR3 DNA is TGCGCCAGCAGCCAAGGGGACAGGACCACAGATACGCAGTATTTT.

The gene calls are TRBV10-3 and TRBJ2-3; TRBD2 agrees at 9 bases. The CDR3 length is 14 residues. The V gene end was trimmed by 7 bases and the J gene end by 2 bases; junction bases not matched to a gene: 4. Germline loops: CDR1 ENHRY, CDR2 SYGVKD. The DNA of the CDR3 is TGTGCCATCACCGGCGGGAGGGACACAGATACGCAGTATTTT. It translates to CAITGGRDTDTQYF.

This sequence joins TRBV28 and TRBJ1-5; the D gene is possibly TRBD1 (6 bases). V shed 8 bases and J shed 9 bases, with 14 bases lying between them. CDR3 size: 12 residues. CDR1 is MDHEN and CDR2 is SYDVKM in the germline V gene. CDR3 DNA: TGTGCCAGCCAACAGGGACAATGGCCCCAGCATTTT. This translates into CASQQGQWPQHF.

V gene TRBV6-6 combines with J gene TRBJ1-5; 9 nucleotides match TRBD1. Germline CDR1 and CDR2: MNHNY and SVGAGI (reference sequence). The CDR3 runs to 16 residues. Losses at the gene ends were 4 bases for V and 1 base for J; bases not matched to a gene: 5. The CDR3 DNA reads TGTGCCAGCAGTTCGCTCGACAGGGGGAGCAATCAGCCCCAGCATTTT. Translating it yields CASSSLDRGSNQPQHF.

The CDR3 protein is CASSQTLSGAQYF. The CDR3 region has the DNA TGTGCCAGCAGCCAAACCTTAAGCGGGGCCCAGTACTTC. The chain is built from TRBV3-1 (or the pseudogene TRBV3-2) and TRBJ2-5; 7 bases map to TRBD2. The germline gives CDR1 LGHDT, CDR2 YNNKEL (reference sequence). The CDR3 runs to 13 residues. The J segment lost 9 bases and the V segment lost 2 bases, leaving 6 bases of the junction unmatched.

J is TRBJ1-4 and V is TRBV15; weak D call: TRBD1 (5 bases). Between the trimmed V and J ends, which lost 9 bases and 7 bases, there was a span of 21 bases. Germline V CDR1 and CDR2: LNHNV, YYDKDF (reference sequence). This CDR3 is built from 15 residues. CDR3 in amino acids: CATQQSRDWSEKLFF. DNA of the CDR3: TGTGCCACGCAACAAAGCCGGGACTGGAGTGAAAAACTGTTTTTT.

This clone was detected once. The gene calls are TRBV7-9 and TRBJ2-3; 9 bases map to TRBD1. The CDR3 sequence is 18 residues long. The V gene end was trimmed by 4 bases and the J gene end by 0 bases; junction bases not matched to a gene: 11. Germline lookup yields CDR1 SEHNR and CDR2 FQNEAQ (reference sequence). CDR3 coding DNA: TGTGCCAGCAGCTCCAGAGGACCGGGGACAGGGAGCACAGATACGCAGTATTTT. This encodes CASSSRGPGTGSTDTQYF. The whole variable domain, filled in from reference TRBV7-9 and TRBJ2-3, reads DTGVSQNPRHKITKRGQNVTFRCDPISEHNRLYWYRQTLGQGPEFLTYFQNEAQLEKSRLLSDRFSAERPKGSFSTLEIQRTEQGDSAMYLCASSSRGPGTGSTDTQYFGPGTRLTVL.

The CDR3 DNA reads TGTGCCAGCAGCTCCGGGGGGTTTGGCGGGGGATCCTACGAGCAGTACTTC. Protein sequence: CASSSGGFGGGSYEQYF. The chain has TRBV5-4 and TRBJ2-7; 7 positions match TRBD2. The CDR3 runs 17 residues. V was clipped by 3 bases and J by 1 base; unmatched bases: 13. The germline CDR1 and CDR2 sequences are SGHNT and YYREEE (reference sequence).

Turning to this clone: Other nucleotide sequences from this sample produce the same CDR3. The genes are TRBV28 and TRBJ1-1, with TRBD1 identical over 7 bases. This CDR3 spans 12 amino acids. Germline V CDR1 and CDR2: MDHEN, SYDVKM. The V gene end was trimmed by 5 bases and the J gene end by 5 bases; junction bases not matched to a gene: 2. For the CDR3, the DNA is TGTGCCAGCAGTCTGACAGGGACTGAAGCTTTCTTT. It codes for CASSLTGTEAFF.

The rearrangement joins TRBV11-2 to TRBJ1-1, with D perhaps matching TRBD1 (6 bases). Germline V gene data show CDR1 as SGHAT and CDR2 as FQNNGV. This CDR3 has 13 amino acids. Trimming shortened V by 3 bases and J by 4 bases, and 9 bases separated the two germline ends. For the CDR3, the DNA is TGTGCCAGCAGCTTTACAGGGATCACTGAAGCTTTCTTT. This sequence encodes CASSFTGITEAFF.

CDR3 amino acids: CASSKKPGLDNEQFF. The CDR3 DNA sequence: TGTGCCAGCAGCAAAAAACCGGGACTTGACAATGAGCAGTTCTTC. This chain connects TRBV3-1 (or the pseudogene TRBV3-2) to TRBJ2-1; D is possibly TRBD2 (6 bases). The CDR3 length is 15 residues. CDR1 is LGHDT, CDR2 YNNKEL, per germline (reference sequence). V was pared by 5 bases and J by 5 bases, with 16 bases between.

This chain connects TRBV7-3 to TRBJ2-1; 9 bases match TRBD2. Germline V gives CDR1 SGHTA, CDR2 FQGTGA. The V segment lost 5 bases and the J segment 5 bases; nucleotides outside the gene matches: 7. The CDR3 covers 15 residues. CDR3 sequence reads: CASSPTSGSDNEQFF. The CDR3 region has the DNA TGTGCCAGCAGCCCAACTAGCGGGTCAGACAATGAGCAGTTCTTC.

This clone was picked up one time. The J gene is TRBJ1-4, the V gene TRBV11-1; D unresolved. The V end lost 5 bases, the J end lost 0 bases, and 7 bases lay between the germline ends. Germline values: CDR1 SGHAT, CDR2 FQDESV (reference sequence). This CDR3 has 14 residues. The DNA of the CDR3 is TGTGCCAGCAGCCTCACAGCAACTAATGAAAAACTGTTTTTT. As protein: CASSLTATNEKLFF.

This clone was seen a few times. The CDR3 region is CASRPPGGPYGYTF. The CDR3 DNA sequence: TGTGCCAGCAGACCTCCAGGGGGCCCTTATGGCTACACCTTC. V and J are TRBV7-9 and TRBJ1-2, with 8 bases matching TRBD1. The V gene end was trimmed by 6 bases and the J gene end by 5 bases; junction bases not matched to a gene: 8. CDR1 SEHNR and CDR2 FQNEAQ come from the germline V gene (reference sequence). This CDR3 spans 14 amino acids. The full variable domain, rest sourced from reference TRBV7-9 and TRBJ1-2, is DTGVSQNPRHKITKRGQNVTFRCDPISEHNRLYWYRQTLGQGPEFLTYFQNEAQLEKSRLLSDRFSAERPKGSFSTLEIQRTEQGDSAMYLCASRPPGGPYGYTFGSGTRLTVV.

V is TRBV5-1 and J is TRBJ1-2, with 7 bases that match TRBD1. Germline V gene lookup returns CDR1 SGHRS and CDR2 YFSETQ. This CDR3 comprises 14 residues. Trimming took 3 bases from V and 3 from J; bases not matched to a gene: 5. The CDR3 DNA reads as TGCGCCAGCAGCTGGGACAGAATCTACTATGGCTACACCTTC. Its translation: CASSWDRIYYGYTF.